This TCR beta chain was identified during a study of OX40 agonist ivuxolimab in advanced cancers. Study results and limitations: Mean expanded clone counts were higher in CD8+ than CD4+ T cells.

This clone was found once. Its antigen is not identified. Trimming took off 4 bases at V and 7 bases at J, with 13 bases between the two ends. This CDR3 spans 14 amino acids. Germline V gene data show CDR1 as MDHEN and CDR2 as SYDVKM. Produced via immunoSEQ multiplex PCR; TCRdb's table is partial and in-frame only. Counted here are roughly 75,000 clones, approximately 82% occurring once; the ten biggest clones make up about 0.73%. This specimen was CD4+ or CD8+ T cells sorted from blood, taken in a trial of the OX40 agonist ivuxolimab. The receptor was derived from an adult with an advanced solid tumor such as melanoma, head and neck, liver or kidney cancer. This rearrangement joins TRBV28 to TRBJ1-4; D is undetermined. CDR3 DNA sequence: TGTGCCAGCAGTTCGGTAGCGAGGGCTGAAAAACTGTTTTTT. This sequence encodes CASSSVARAEKLFF.